This T cell receptor (beta chain) was retrieved from a study of blood T cell repertoires in COVID-19. Study-level background: In each case, the material was cDNA or gDNA derived from T cells, B-cell-depleted T cells, or PBMCs.

Sequenced by immunoSEQ multiplex PCR; TCRdb stores in-frame clones only, minus some. Among 150,000 to 200,000 clones listed, about 87% were seen once. CDR1 and CDR2 (germline): LNHDA, SQIVND (reference sequence). This CDR3 contains 15 residues. V was pared by 10 bases and J by 5 bases, with 9 bases of the junction left unmatched. The sequenced sample consisted of peripheral blood. This rearrangement joins TRBV19 to TRBJ1-6; 9 positions match TRBD1. This TCR was recovered from an elderly woman with COVID-19, enrolled during active disease. This CDR3 reads CATTLGQGDNSPLHF. DNA for the CDR3: TGTGCCACAACCTTGGGACAGGGAGATAATTCACCCCTCCACTTT.